This TCR beta chain was obtained from a study of early T cells in non-severe SARS-CoV-2 infection. Study-wide background: Sequencing of bulk RNA from unsorted whole blood was done, without chain pairing.

General study results and limits: Matching with VDJdb favored anti-spike CD8 responses (missing private and CD4 specificities).

Concerning this clonotype: The antigen is undetermined.

In germline, CDR1 is DFQATT, CDR2 SNEGSKA (reference sequence). The CDR3 has 14 amino acids. The junction had 6 bases not matched to a gene; V was cut back by 5 bases and J by 0 bases. Unique molecular identifiers (one per individual cDNA molecule) were attached. TCRdb re-analysed the 5' RACE reads in MiXCR, keeping a single row per CDR3 protein. The sample has 70,000 to 90,000 distinct CDR3 sequences; 15% are singletons. The J gene is TRBJ2-7, the V gene TRBV20-1, with 8 nucleotides matching TRBD2. This sequence was found in an adult who was a healthcare worker with PCR-confirmed SARS-CoV-2 infection or an uninfected control (not recorded which). Specimen: whole blood. The CDR3 bases are TGCAGTGCTTATGGCGGGGGGTCCTCCTACGAGCAGTACTTC. Translating it yields CSAYGGGSSYEQYF.